This TCR beta chain was observed in a study of OX40 agonist ivuxolimab in advanced cancers. This CDR3 spans 12 amino acids. V dropped 6 bases and J dropped 0 bases, with 6 bases sitting between them. Germline lookup yields CDR1 ENHRY and CDR2 SYGVKD. This clone was counted once. Assay used: immunoSEQ multiplex PCR; TCRdb lists only in-frame clones, some missing. The sample includes around 63,000 clones, roughly 90% of them seen just once. The chain employs TRBV10-3 and TRBJ2-7; no clear D. This TCR was recovered from an adult with an advanced solid tumor such as melanoma, head and neck, liver or kidney cancer. The sequences come from CD4+ or CD8+ T cells sorted from blood, collected in a trial of the OX40 agonist ivuxolimab. The CDR3 DNA reads as TGTGCCATCAGCTCTAGCTCCTACGAGCAGTACTTC. It translates to CAISSSSYEQYF.